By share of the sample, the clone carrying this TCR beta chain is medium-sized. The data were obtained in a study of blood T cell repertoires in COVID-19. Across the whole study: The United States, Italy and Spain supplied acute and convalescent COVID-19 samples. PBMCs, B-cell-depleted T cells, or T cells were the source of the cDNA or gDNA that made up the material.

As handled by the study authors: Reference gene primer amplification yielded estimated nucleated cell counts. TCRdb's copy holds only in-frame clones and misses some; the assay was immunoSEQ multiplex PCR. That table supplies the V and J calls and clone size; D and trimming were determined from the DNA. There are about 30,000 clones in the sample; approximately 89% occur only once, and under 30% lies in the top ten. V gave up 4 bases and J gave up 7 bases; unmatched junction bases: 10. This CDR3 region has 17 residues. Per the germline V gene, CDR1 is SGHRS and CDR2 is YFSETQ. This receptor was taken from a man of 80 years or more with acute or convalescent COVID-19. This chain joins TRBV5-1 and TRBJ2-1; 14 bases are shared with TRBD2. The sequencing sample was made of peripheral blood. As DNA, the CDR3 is TGCGCCAGCAGCGGGGGACTAGCGGGGGCTGTCCGGAATGAGCAGTTCTTC. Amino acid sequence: CASSGGLAGAVRNEQFF.